The rows below give T cell receptor beta chains drawn from one sample of a study of low-dose radiotherapy and immunotherapy resistance in tumors. TCRdb processed the reads anew with MiXCR; each CDR3 protein has one entry. The table shows under 90,000 distinct CDR3 sequences, with more than 25% occurring only once. The sequencing here drew on PBMCs, taken before treatment. Receptors were obtained from a female donor with ovarian cancer. CDR3s include the opening cysteine and the closing phenylalanine or tryptophan. The D gene is left open where the match is weak. The listing skips clone size in some rows; elsewhere it reads once, few, many or a size class.

>-|-|TRBJ1-1|TRBV11-1
CASSSPGRLEAFF
TGTGCCAGCAGCTCCCCCGGCAGGCTTGAAGCTTTCTTT
>few|TRBD1|TRBJ2-7|TRBV4-3
CASSQPWTGTYEQYF
TGCGCCAGCAGCCAGCCGTGGACAGGCACCTACGAGCAGTACTTC
>many|-|TRBJ1-2|TRBV7-9
CASSLDGRRYGYTF
TGTGCCAGCAGCTTAGATGGACGGAGGTATGGCTACACCTTC
>-|-|TRBJ2-7|TRBV12-3/TRBV12-4
CASSLGARSYEQYF
TGTGCCAGCAGCCTCGGCGCTCGGTCCTACGAGCAGTACTTC
>many|-|TRBJ2-7|TRBV5-1
CASSSTPYRARYEQYF
TGCGCCAGCAGCTCTACCCCGTACAGGGCACGGTACGAGCAGTACTTC
>few|TRBD1|TRBJ1-6|TRBV3-1
CASGDRGDSPLHF
TGTGCCAGCGGAGACAGGGGCGATTCACCCCTCCACTTT
>many|-|TRBJ2-5|TRBV3-1
CASRENGQETQYF
TGTGCCAGCAGGGAGAACGGGCAAGAGACCCAGTACTTC
>many|TRBD1|TRBJ2-6|TRBV7-8
CASRVTGGTAGANVLTF
TGTGCCAGCAGAGTGACAGGGGGAACGGCTGGGGCCAACGTCCTGACTTTC
>many|-|TRBJ2-7|TRBV5-6
CASSQGPTYEQYF
TGTGCCAGCAGCCAGGGGCCAACCTACGAGCAGTACTTC
>many|TRBD2|TRBJ2-5|TRBV5-1
CASSLTSGQETQYF
TGCGCCAGCAGCTTAACTAGCGGCCAAGAGACCCAGTACTTC
>many|-|TRBJ2-3|TRBV19
CASSGTGRAQYF
TGTGCCAGTAGTGGAACAGGCCGGGCGCAGTATTTT
>many|-|TRBJ1-5|TRBV3-1
CASSLAGGSNQPQHF
TGTGCCAGCAGCCTTGCGGGGGGCAGCAATCAGCCCCAGCATTTT
>once|TRBD2|TRBJ2-1|TRBV10-3
CAIAPSGGEYNEQFF
TGTGCCATCGCCCCTAGCGGGGGAGAATACAATGAGCAGTTCTTC
>many|-|TRBJ2-1|TRBV7-2
CASSQVGSSYNEQFF
TGTGCCAGCAGCCAGGTAGGGAGCTCCTACAATGAGCAGTTCTTC
>-|-|TRBJ2-7|TRBV13
CASSFNIKAEQYF
TGTGCCAGCAGCTTCAACATAAAGGCCGAGCAGTACTTC
>-|-|TRBJ1-2|TRBV12-3/TRBV12-4
CASSSPSGSSNYGYTF
TGTGCCAGCAGCTCTCCCTCGGGGAGTTCTAACTATGGCTACACCTTC
>once|-|TRBJ2-7|TRBV28
CASSLRSWNYEQYF
TGTGCCAGCAGTTTAAGGTCTTGGAACTACGAGCAGTACTTC
>few|-|TRBJ1-2|TRBV18
CASSPLRESGYTF
TGTGCCAGCTCACCACTCAGGGAAAGTGGCTACACCTTC
>-|TRBD1|TRBJ1-3|TRBV3-1
CASSPRLQTGGTGNTIYF
TGTGCCAGCAGCCCAAGACTTCAGACAGGGGGGACTGGAAACACCATATATTTT
>many|-|TRBJ2-3|TRBV6-2/TRBV6-3
CASSEKRTVALYF
TGTGCCAGCAGTGAAAAGCGGACAGTGGCATTGTATTTT
>few|-|TRBJ1-1|TRBV5-1
CASSNVRTEAFF
TGCGCCAGCAGCAACGTAAGAACTGAAGCTTTCTTT
>-|-|TRBJ1-1|TRBV7-8
CASNLGGWTEAFF
TGTGCCAGCAACTTAGGGGGGTGGACTGAAGCTTTCTTT
>many|-|TRBJ2-3|TRBV5-1
CASRFLQGTDTQYF
TGCGCCAGCAGGTTCCTACAGGGTACAGATACGCAGTATTTT